This entry lists 8 T cell receptor beta chains sequenced from one sample in a study of shared clonotypes between healthy human individuals. CD45RO negativity and positive selection for CCR7 defined naive CD8 cells, a population that excluded terminally differentiated effector memory CD45RA+ cells. Assay used: immunoSEQ multiplex PCR; TCRdb lists only in-frame clones, some missing. The sample yields approximately 600,000 clones, around 95% seen once. The sequencing input was naive CD8+ T cells sorted from blood. These receptors were collected from a woman aged 30 to 39 in good health.

The V and J genes are TRBV29-1 and TRBJ2-1, with no clear D. Looked up from germline, CDR1 is SQVTM and CDR2 is ANQGSEA. This CDR3 spans 16 amino acids. V lost 0 bases and J 2 bases, leaving 14 bases between the germline ends. In nucleotides, the CDR3 is TGCAGCGTTGAAGATCTGCAGAATTGGGCCTACAATGAGCAGTTCTTC. It yields the protein CSVEDLQNWAYNEQFF.

The V and J genes are TRBV19 and TRBJ2-5; TRBD1 matches 7 bases. Germline-derived CDR1 and CDR2 are LNHDA and SQIVND (reference sequence). V lost 2 bases to trimming and J lost 5 bases; unmatched junction nucleotides: 5. This CDR3 region has 14 residues. The CDR3 here is CASSILGGDETQYF. CDR3 coding DNA: TGTGCCAGTAGTATATTAGGGGGCGATGAGACCCAGTACTTC.

This clone appeared once. The chain carries TRBV4-1 and TRBJ2-7, with 11 bases aligning to TRBD2. V lost 0 bases, J lost 2 bases, and 3 bases stayed unmatched. There are 16 residues in the CDR3. The germline V gene has CDR1 MGHRA and CDR2 YSYEKL. The CDR3 is CASSQEGTSGAYEQYF. The CDR3 nucleotides are TGCGCCAGCAGCCAAGAAGGGACTAGCGGAGCCTACGAGCAGTACTTC.

The genes are TRBV9 and TRBJ2-1; D remains unclear. In germline, CDR1 is SGDLS, CDR2 YYNGEE. V was trimmed by 0 bases and J by 6 bases, leaving 7 bases between them. CDR3 length equals 13 residues. The CDR3 DNA is TGTGCCAGCAGCGTAGACGAGCTCAATGAGCAGTTCTTC. This sequence encodes CASSVDELNEQFF.

V and J are TRBV7-2 and TRBJ2-2, with 9 positions matching TRBD2. The junction had 12 bases not matched to a gene; V was cut back by 3 bases and J by 4 bases. The CDR3 loop spans 18 amino acids. CDR1 is SGHTA and CDR2 is FQGNSA in the germline V gene. CDR3 sequence reads: CASSFRTVGGRVTGELFF. CDR3 nucleotide sequence: TGTGCCAGCAGCTTCCGAACGGTAGGCGGGAGGGTCACCGGGGAGCTGTTTTTT.

To note about this clone: The junction shows a germline mismatch at one end, possibly a read error. The V call is TRBV4-2, the J call TRBJ2-3, with D possibly matching TRBD1 (5 bases). This CDR3 is 19 amino acids long. Germline lookup yields CDR1 LGHNA and CDR2 YNFKEQ. CDR3 sequence (DNA): TGTGCCAGCAGCCAAAAGGGTTTGCGAGAGGACCCCGAGACAGATACGCACCACTTT. Translated, it gives CASSQKGLREDPETDTHHF.

This chain connects TRBV28 to TRBJ1-5; no firm D call. Per germline, CDR1 MDHEN and CDR2 SYDVKM. The ends were cut back, 7 bases at V and 4 bases at J, with 8 bases in the middle. CDR3 length: 12 residues. CDR3 region: CASNEGNQPQHF. As DNA, the CDR3 is TGTGCCAGCAATGAGGGAAATCAGCCCCAGCATTTT.

The rearrangement joins TRBV5-4 to TRBJ1-2; TRBD1 agrees at 7 bases. The V and J ends lost 3 bases and 6 bases, in that order; junction bases with no gene match: 8. CDR3 size: 14 residues. Germline CDR1 is SGHNT and CDR2 is YYREEE (reference sequence). DNA of the CDR3: TGTGCCAGCAGCTCCGGGACAGCGTTAGATGGCTACACCTTC. It specifies CASSSGTALDGYTF.